Here is one T cell receptor (beta chain) with its context. The data are from a study of patients and donors after allogeneic stem cell transplantation. The V end was cut by 2 bases, the J end by 6 bases, with 14 bases between. CDR3 length: 15 amino acids. Germline V gives CDR1 SGHNT, CDR2 YENEEA. In TCRdb, the RT-PCR reads were re-called with MiXCR into one record per CDR3 protein. In the table there are about 960,000 distinct CDR3 sequences, roughly 18% of which are singletons. The clonotype originates from a human donor who was either an allogeneic HSCT recipient or a stem cell or donor lymphocyte infusion donor (not recorded which). It is not recorded whose cells these are; they may come from a transplant donor. Input material: blood, either unsorted or a sorted T cell fraction (not recorded which). The J gene is TRBJ2-1, the V gene TRBV11-3; tentatively, D is TRBD1 or TRBD2 (6 bases each). The CDR3 coding sequence is TGTGCCAGCAGCTTAAGTTTAGGGGGGTTCAATGAGCAGTTCTTC. Its translation: CASSLSLGGFNEQFF.